This entry features one TCR beta chain sequence. Original processing methods: The authors estimated nucleated cell counts from reference gene primer amplification. The table came from immunoSEQ multiplex PCR; TCRdb's copy has only in-frame clones and leaves some out. Clone size and the V and J calls come from that table; the DNA yielded D and trimming. The table records approximately 190,000 clones, over 75% of them present only once. This entry is derived from a study of blood T cell repertoires in COVID-19. Study at large: COVID-19 samples, acute and convalescent, were from the United States, Italy and Spain. T cells, B-cell-depleted T cells, or PBMCs supplied cDNA or gDNA.

The J segment lost 4 bases and the V segment lost 1 base, leaving 6 bases of the junction unmatched. Germline CDR1 is LNHDA and CDR2 is SQIVND (reference sequence). This CDR3 region has 15 residues. This clonotype was sampled from a man between 45 and 60 years old with acute or convalescent COVID-19. The V gene is TRBV19, the J gene TRBJ1-2, with TRBD1 matching over 7 bases. Sequencing input: peripheral blood. CDR3 sequence (DNA): TGTGCCAGTAGTATAGCCACGGGACAGCTCTATGGCTACACCTTC. Its protein is CASSIATGQLYGYTF. The whole variable domain, remainder taken from reference TRBV19 and TRBJ1-2, is DGGITQSPKYLFRKEGQNVTLSCEQNLNHDAMYWYRQDPGQGLRLIYYSQIVNDFQKGDIAEGYSVSREKKESFPLTVTSAQKNPTAFYLCASSIATGQLYGYTFGSGTRLTVV.